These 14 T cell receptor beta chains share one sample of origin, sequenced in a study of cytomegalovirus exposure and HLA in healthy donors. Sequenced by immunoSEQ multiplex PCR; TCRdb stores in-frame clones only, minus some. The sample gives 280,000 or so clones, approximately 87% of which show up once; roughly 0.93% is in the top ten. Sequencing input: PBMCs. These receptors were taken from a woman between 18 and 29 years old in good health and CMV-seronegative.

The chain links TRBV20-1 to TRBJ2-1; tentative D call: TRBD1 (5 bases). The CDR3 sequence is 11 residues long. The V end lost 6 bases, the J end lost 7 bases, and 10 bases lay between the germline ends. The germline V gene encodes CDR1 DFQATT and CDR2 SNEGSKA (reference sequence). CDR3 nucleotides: TGCAGTGCCCCGACAGTGAATGAGCAGTTCTTC. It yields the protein CSAPTVNEQFF.

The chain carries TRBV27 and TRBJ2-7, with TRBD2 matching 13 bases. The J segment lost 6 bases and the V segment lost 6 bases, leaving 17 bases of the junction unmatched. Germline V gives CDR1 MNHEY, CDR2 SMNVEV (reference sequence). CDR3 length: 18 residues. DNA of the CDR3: TGTGCCAGCAGCCTTTGGGCAGCCGGACTAGCGGGAGTGGGCGAGCAGTACTTC. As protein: CASSLWAAGLAGVGEQYF.

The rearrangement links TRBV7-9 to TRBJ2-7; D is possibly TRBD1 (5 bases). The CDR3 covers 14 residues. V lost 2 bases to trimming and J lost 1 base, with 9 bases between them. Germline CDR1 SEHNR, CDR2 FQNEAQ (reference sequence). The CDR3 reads CASSLQGGSYEQYF. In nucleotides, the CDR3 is TGTGCCAGCAGCTTACAGGGTGGGTCCTACGAGCAGTACTTC.

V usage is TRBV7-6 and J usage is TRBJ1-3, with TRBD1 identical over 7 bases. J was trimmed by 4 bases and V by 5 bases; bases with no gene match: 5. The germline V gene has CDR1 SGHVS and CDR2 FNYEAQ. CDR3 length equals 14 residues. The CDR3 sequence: CASSPGTAGNTIYF. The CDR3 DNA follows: TGTGCCAGCAGCCCCGGGACAGCCGGAAACACCATATATTTT.

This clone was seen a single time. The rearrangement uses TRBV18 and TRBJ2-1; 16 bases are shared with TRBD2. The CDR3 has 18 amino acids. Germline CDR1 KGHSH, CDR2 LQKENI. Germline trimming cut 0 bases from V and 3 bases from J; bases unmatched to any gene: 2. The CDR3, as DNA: TGTGCCAGCTCACCACCGGGACTAGCGGGAGGGAGCTACAATGAGCAGTTCTTC. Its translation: CASSPPGLAGGSYNEQFF.

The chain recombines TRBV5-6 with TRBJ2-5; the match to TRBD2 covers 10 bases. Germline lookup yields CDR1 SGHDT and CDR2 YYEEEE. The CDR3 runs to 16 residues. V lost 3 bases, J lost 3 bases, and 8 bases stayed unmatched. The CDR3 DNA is TGTGCCAGCAGCTCGAGCGGGAGGGCCGGCGAAGAGACCCAGTACTTC. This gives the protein CASSSSGRAGEETQYF.

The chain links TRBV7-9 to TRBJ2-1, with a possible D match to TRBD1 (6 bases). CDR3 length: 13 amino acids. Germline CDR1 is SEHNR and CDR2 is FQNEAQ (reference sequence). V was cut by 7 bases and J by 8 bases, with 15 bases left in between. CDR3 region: CASTHPGDDEQFF. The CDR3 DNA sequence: TGTGCCAGCACCCATCCAGGGGACGATGAGCAGTTCTTC.

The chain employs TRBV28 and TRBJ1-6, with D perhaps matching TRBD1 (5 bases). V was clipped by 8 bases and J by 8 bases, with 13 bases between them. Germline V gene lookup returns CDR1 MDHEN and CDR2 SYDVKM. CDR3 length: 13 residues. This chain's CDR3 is CASQGLHDSPLHF. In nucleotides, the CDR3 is TGTGCCAGCCAGGGTCTTCACGATTCACCCCTCCACTTT.

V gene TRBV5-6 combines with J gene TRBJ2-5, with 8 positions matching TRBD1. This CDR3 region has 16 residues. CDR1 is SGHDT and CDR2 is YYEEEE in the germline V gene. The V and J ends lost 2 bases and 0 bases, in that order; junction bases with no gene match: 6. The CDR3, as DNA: TGTGCCAGCAGCTTATCCGGACAGGGCCACCAAGAGACCCAGTACTTC. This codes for CASSLSGQGHQETQYF.

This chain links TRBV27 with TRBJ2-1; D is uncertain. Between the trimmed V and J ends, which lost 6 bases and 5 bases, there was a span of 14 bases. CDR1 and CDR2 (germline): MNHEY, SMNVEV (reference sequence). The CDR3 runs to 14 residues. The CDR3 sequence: CASSLWSENNEQFF. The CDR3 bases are TGTGCCAGCAGCCTATGGAGCGAAAACAATGAGCAGTTCTTC.

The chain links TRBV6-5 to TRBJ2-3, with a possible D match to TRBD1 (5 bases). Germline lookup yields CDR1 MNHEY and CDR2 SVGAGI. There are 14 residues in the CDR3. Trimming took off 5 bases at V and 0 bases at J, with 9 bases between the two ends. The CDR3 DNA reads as TGTGCCAGCAGTAAACGACAGAGCACAGATACGCAGTATTTT. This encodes CASSKRQSTDTQYF.

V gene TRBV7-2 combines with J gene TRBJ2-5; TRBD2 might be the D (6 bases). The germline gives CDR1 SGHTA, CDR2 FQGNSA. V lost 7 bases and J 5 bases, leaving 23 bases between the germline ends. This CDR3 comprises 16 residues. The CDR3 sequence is CASTVLVGAGRETQYF. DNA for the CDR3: TGTGCCAGCACCGTCTTGGTTGGGGCAGGGAGGGAGACCCAGTACTTC.

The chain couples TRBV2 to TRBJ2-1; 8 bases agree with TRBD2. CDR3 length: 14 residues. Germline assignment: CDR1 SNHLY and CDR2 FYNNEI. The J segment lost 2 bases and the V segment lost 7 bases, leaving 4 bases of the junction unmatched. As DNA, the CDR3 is TGTGCCAGCATGCCCGGGAGGGCCTACAATGAGCAGTTCTTC. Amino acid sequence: CASMPGRAYNEQFF. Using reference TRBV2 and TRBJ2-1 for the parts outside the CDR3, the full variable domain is EPEVTQTPSHQVTQMGQEVILRCVPISNHLYFYWYRQILGQKVEFLVSFYNNEISEKSEIFDDQFSVERPDGSNFTLKIRSTKLEDSAMYFCASMPGRAYNEQFFGPGTRLTVL.

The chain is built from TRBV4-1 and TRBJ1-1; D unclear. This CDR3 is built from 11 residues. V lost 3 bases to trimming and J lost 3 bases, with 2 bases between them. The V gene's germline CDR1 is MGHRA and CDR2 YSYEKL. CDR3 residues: CASSHDTEAFF. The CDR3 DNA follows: TGCGCCAGCAGCCACGACACTGAAGCTTTCTTT.